This T cell receptor (beta chain) is from a study of OX40 agonist ivuxolimab in advanced cancers. The data were produced by immunoSEQ multiplex PCR, yet TCRdb's version contains in-frame clones alone and is incomplete. Of tens of thousands of clones in the sample, about nine tenths were seen once. The CDR3 runs 15 residues. Between the trimmed V and J ends, which lost 7 bases and 3 bases, there was a span of 18 bases. Germline CDR1 reads MNHEY; CDR2 reads SMNVEV (reference sequence). This material consisted of CD4+ or CD8+ T cells sorted from blood, taken in a trial of the OX40 agonist ivuxolimab. The sequence derives from an adult with an advanced solid tumor such as melanoma, head and neck, liver or kidney cancer. The rearrangement joins TRBV27 to TRBJ1-2, with D possibly TRBD1 on 5 matching bases. The CDR3 region is CASIGWRGTHYGYTF. In DNA form, the CDR3 reads TGTGCCAGCATCGGTTGGAGAGGGACCCACTATGGCTACACCTTC.